Following are 29 T cell receptor beta chains from one sample sequenced in a study of cytomegalovirus exposure and HLA in healthy donors. Vbeta (60) and Jbeta (13) primers were used in the PCR. Sequencing used immunoSEQ multiplex PCR; TCRdb keeps in-frame clones, though not all of them. The data show about 61,000 clones, more than 80% seen once. Sample: PBMCs. These receptor sequences come from a man aged 25 to 40 in good health and CMV-seropositive.

This chain connects TRBV7-2 to TRBJ2-5; TRBD1 is a possible D gene (5 bases). V lost 2 bases, J lost 1 base, and 8 bases lay in between. CDR3 size: 14 residues. Germline CDR1 and CDR2: SGHTA and FQGNSA. CDR3: CASSLQGSQETQYF. In nucleotides, the CDR3 is TGTGCCAGCAGCTTACAGGGAAGCCAAGAGACCCAGTACTTC.

The count of this clone is one. The chain carries TRBV30 and TRBJ2-5; D gene uncertain. The length of the CDR3 is 11 residues. Germline lookup yields CDR1 GTSNPN and CDR2 SVGIG (reference sequence). With 1 base removed from V and 5 bases from J, the gap between germline ends came to 5 bases. The chain's CDR3 is CAWSGVETQYF. The CDR3 DNA sequence: TGTGCCTGGAGTGGAGTGGAGACCCAGTACTTC. Looking up the rest from reference TRBV30 and TRBJ2-5 gives the full variable domain: SQTIHQWPATLVQPVGSPLSLECTVEGTSNPNLYWYRQAAGRGLQLLFYSVGIGQISSEVPQNLSASRPQDRQFILSSKKLLLSDSGFYLCAWSGVETQYFGPGTRLLVL.

J is TRBJ2-2 and V is TRBV6-5; TRBD2 might be the D (6 bases). Germline V gene lookup returns CDR1 MNHEY and CDR2 SVGAGI. This CDR3 comprises 15 residues. Deletions cut 2 bases from V and 1 base from J, with 8 bases between. The CDR3 protein is CASSYGTLNTGELFF. DNA for the CDR3: TGTGCCAGCAGTTACGGGACTTTGAACACCGGGGAGCTGTTTTTT.

On this clone itself: This same CDR3 is encoded by further DNA sequences in the sample. V is TRBV28 and J is TRBJ1-2, with 7 bases identical to TRBD1. The V and J ends lost 5 bases and 2 bases, in that order; junction bases with no gene match: 2. The CDR3 runs to 13 residues. Germline lookup yields CDR1 MDHEN and CDR2 SYDVKM. This CDR3 is CASSTGANYGYTF. The DNA for the CDR3 is TGTGCCAGCAGTACAGGGGCCAACTATGGCTACACCTTC.

The gene calls are TRBV5-1 and TRBJ2-3; D is ambiguous. V lost 3 bases, J lost 0 bases, and 5 bases lay in between. The CDR3 is 13 residues long. CDR1 is SGHRS, CDR2 YFSETQ, per germline. CDR3 sequence: CASSSPSTDTQYF. The CDR3 nucleotides read TGCGCCAGCAGCTCCCCTAGCACAGATACGCAGTATTTT.

The chain combines TRBV5-5 with TRBJ1-5, with 10 bases aligning to TRBD1. CDR1 is SGHKS, CDR2 YYEKEE, per germline (reference sequence). The CDR3 spans 20 residues. Trimming at V came to 4 bases and at J to 1 base, leaving 17 bases not matched to a gene. DNA of the CDR3: TGTGCCAGCAGCCCGAGAGGGGGATTGACAGGGGGCCCGAGCAATCAGCCCCAGCATTTT. This sequence encodes CASSPRGGLTGGPSNQPQHF.

This chain connects TRBV7-2 to TRBJ1-1; TRBD1 is a possible D gene (6 bases). The CDR3 covers 15 residues. V was trimmed by 2 bases and J by 3 bases, leaving 13 bases between them. Germline loops: CDR1 SGHTA, CDR2 FQGNSA. CDR3 sequence reads: CASSLSRAGDTEAFF. The CDR3 nucleotides read TGTGCCAGCAGCTTAAGCCGAGCAGGGGACACTGAAGCTTTCTTT.

This CDR3 reads CASRDKALEAFF. The DNA for the CDR3 is TGTGCCAGCCGGGACAAGGCCCTTGAAGCTTTCTTT. V usage is TRBV19 and J usage is TRBJ1-1; a possible D gene is TRBD1 (6 bases). V was trimmed by 9 bases and J by 7 bases, leaving 15 bases between them. Germline CDR1 and CDR2: LNHDA and SQIVND (reference sequence). The CDR3 spans 12 residues.

About this clone itself: The junction shows a germline mismatch at one end, possibly a read error. The rearrangement links TRBV19 to TRBJ1-2; the match to TRBD1 covers 9 bases. The CDR3 runs to 14 residues. Germline CDR1 and CDR2: LNHDA and SQIVND (reference sequence). The CDR3 reads CASSLGTGSSGCTF. In nucleotides, the CDR3 is TGTGCCAGTAGTCTCGGGACAGGGAGTAGTGGCTGCACCTTC.

The chain links TRBV28 to TRBJ2-7; 7 bases are shared with TRBD1. The CDR3 loop spans 12 amino acids. Germline V gene lookup returns CDR1 MDHEN and CDR2 SYDVKM. The J segment lost 2 bases and the V segment lost 10 bases, leaving 5 bases of the junction unmatched. The CDR3 nucleotides read TGTGCCACCTGGACAGGAACCTACGAGCAGTACTTC. Amino acids: CATWTGTYEQYF.

This chain links TRBV5-1 with TRBJ2-1, with 9 bases that match TRBD2. With 3 bases clipped from V and 4 bases from J, the junction kept 5 bases outside the gene matches. CDR1 and CDR2 from the germline V gene are SGHRS and YFSETQ. The CDR3 contains 15 residues. The CDR3 DNA sequence: TGCGCCAGCAGCTCTCTGGCGGGAGGGTACAATGAGCAGTTCTTC. The encoded protein is CASSSLAGGYNEQFF.

CDR3 nucleotide sequence: TGTGCCAGCAGCTTACGGAATTCACCCCTCCACTTT. It yields the protein CASSLRNSPLHF. The V and J genes are TRBV7-9 and TRBJ1-6; D not certain. The CDR3 length is 12 residues. V dropped 2 bases and J dropped 7 bases, with 3 bases sitting between them. Germline assignment: CDR1 SEHNR and CDR2 FQNEAQ (reference sequence).

A single count supports this clone. The V call is TRBV5-1, the J call TRBJ2-5, with 11 bases fitting TRBD2. CDR3 size: 14 residues. Unmatched junction bases numbered 1, after V lost 4 bases and J lost 2 bases. Germline V lookup: CDR1 SGHRS, CDR2 YFSETQ. CDR3 region: CASSPSGGQETQYF. The CDR3 bases are TGCGCCAGCAGCCCTAGCGGGGGGCAAGAGACCCAGTACTTC.

This clone was observed a handful of times. The genes are TRBV5-4 and TRBJ2-7; 11 nucleotides line up with TRBD2. The germline CDR1 and CDR2 sequences are SGHNT and YYREEE (reference sequence). Trimming at V came to 2 bases and at J to 11 bases, leaving 12 bases not matched to a gene. This CDR3 has 15 amino acids. CDR3 region: CASSFRSTSGSGEYF. CDR3 coding DNA: TGTGCCAGCAGCTTCCGAAGTACTAGCGGGAGTGGGGAGTACTTC.

The J gene is TRBJ1-4, the V gene TRBV5-5; 9 positions agree with TRBD1. Germline-derived CDR1 and CDR2 are SGHKS and YYEKEE (reference sequence). V dropped 2 bases and J dropped 4; count of bases not matched to a gene: 9. The length of the CDR3 is 17 residues. The CDR3 nucleotides read TGTGCCAGCAGCTTCACAGGGGGCGGGGTAGTTAATGAAAAACTGTTTTTT. This encodes CASSFTGGGVVNEKLFF. The variable domain in full, with the rest retrieved from reference TRBV5-5 and TRBJ1-4, is DAGVTQSPTHLIKTRGQQVTLRCSPISGHKSVSWYQQVLGQGPQFIFQYYEKEERGRGNFPDRFSARQFPNYSSELNVNALLLGDSALYLCASSFTGGGVVNEKLFFGSGTQLSVL.

The chain couples TRBV18 to TRBJ2-5, with a weak D call TRBD2 (7 bases). The germline V gene encodes CDR1 KGHSH and CDR2 LQKENI. Trimming pared 0 bases from V and 0 bases from J, leaving 11 bases between. The CDR3 has 16 residues. The CDR3 sequence is CASSPPPGGHQETQYF. For the CDR3, the DNA is TGTGCCAGCTCACCACCGCCGGGGGGCCACCAAGAGACCCAGTACTTC.

The chain carries TRBV28 and TRBJ1-2; D is uncertain. Germline V lookup: CDR1 MDHEN, CDR2 SYDVKM. The CDR3 is 13 amino acids. The V and J ends lost 2 bases and 4 bases respectively, with 8 bases between them. CDR3 bases: TGTGCCAGCAGTTTACGCTCAGTCTATGGCTACACCTTC. It yields the protein CASSLRSVYGYTF.

J is TRBJ2-3 and V is TRBV5-8; 9 bases match TRBD1. V trimming: 4 bases; J trimming: 3 bases; junction bases outside the gene matches: 9. The CDR3 has 16 amino acids. Germline V gene sequence: CDR1 SGHTS, CDR2 YDEGEE. CDR3 loop: CASSRRTGAGTDTQYF. CDR3 in DNA: TGTGCCAGCAGCAGGAGGACAGGGGCAGGTACAGATACGCAGTATTTT.

V usage is TRBV5-6 and J usage is TRBJ2-1; 8 nucleotides align to TRBD2. CDR3 length: 17 amino acids. CDR1 and CDR2 from the germline V gene are SGHDT and YYEEEE. Trimming took 8 bases from V and 3 from J; bases not matched to a gene: 16. CDR3 in amino acids: CASRSRALAVFYNEQFF. CDR3 nucleotide sequence: TGTGCCAGTAGGAGTCGCGCACTAGCGGTATTCTACAATGAGCAGTTCTTC.

This chain joins TRBV6-5 and TRBJ1-2; TRBD1 might be the D (5 bases). The V gene lost 5 bases and the J gene lost 8 bases, with 12 bases spanning the gap. Germline values: CDR1 MNHEY, CDR2 SVGAGI. The CDR3 runs 12 residues. The CDR3 bases are TGTGCCAGCAGTCGCGGGGCGGGAGGCTACACCTTC. Translation: CASSRGAGGYTF.

This clone was seen only a few times. V usage is TRBV2 and J usage is TRBJ1-1, with TRBD1 matching 9 bases. V was clipped by 5 bases and J by 11 bases; unmatched bases: 12. Germline CDR1 reads SNHLY; CDR2 reads FYNNEI. This CDR3 region has 14 residues. This CDR3 is CASSKGRQGVVAFF. For the CDR3, the DNA is TGTGCCAGCAGTAAAGGAAGACAGGGGGTCGTGGCTTTCTTT. Full variable domain (rest looked up from reference TRBV2 and TRBJ1-1): EPEVTQTPSHQVTQMGQEVILRCVPISNHLYFYWYRQILGQKVEFLVSFYNNEISEKSEIFDDQFSVERPDGSNFTLKIRSTKLEDSAMYFCASSKGRQGVVAFFGQGTRLTVV.

The rearrangement uses TRBV6-5 and TRBJ2-7; TRBD2 is a possible D gene (6 bases). With 0 bases removed from V and 6 bases from J, the gap between germline ends came to 18 bases. Germline-derived CDR1 and CDR2 are MNHEY and SVGAGI. CDR3 length: 16 residues. CDR3 protein: CASSYSKGRPGGEQYF. In DNA, the CDR3 is TGTGCCAGCAGTTACTCAAAAGGTAGGCCCGGGGGCGAGCAGTACTTC.

This clone was counted a single time. The chain employs TRBV5-4 and TRBJ2-5, with TRBD2 matching 12 bases. The CDR3 consists of 15 residues. Germline lookup yields CDR1 SGHNT and CDR2 YYREEE (reference sequence). With 4 bases clipped from V and 11 bases from J, the junction kept 12 bases outside the gene matches. CDR3 sequence: CASSLTSGRSKEQYF. The DNA of the CDR3 is TGTGCCAGCAGCCTAACTAGCGGGAGGTCAAAAGAGCAGTACTTC.

The chain has TRBV2 and TRBJ2-7, with D possibly being TRBD2 (5 bases). This CDR3 comprises 12 residues. Germline V CDR1 and CDR2: SNHLY, FYNNEI. V lost 6 bases and J 3 bases, leaving 9 bases between the germline ends. The CDR3 coding sequence is TGTGCCAGCAGGGACTTTCTCTACGAGCAGTACTTC. Amino acid sequence: CASRDFLYEQYF.

The chain has TRBV7-9 and TRBJ1-2; possibly TRBD1 for D (5 bases). Germline loops: CDR1 SEHNR, CDR2 FQNEAQ (reference sequence). The CDR3 runs 13 residues. Deletions cut 5 bases from V and 8 bases from J, with 15 bases between. The chain's CDR3 is CASSEGAPPGYTF. DNA for the CDR3: TGTGCCAGCAGCGAAGGGGCTCCACCCGGCTACACCTTC.

Comments on this clone: The junction and the germline gene differ at one end; a read error may be behind it. The V call is TRBV7-7, the J call TRBJ2-2; the match to TRBD1 covers 7 bases. The CDR3 runs 14 residues. CDR1 and CDR2 from the germline V gene are SSHAT and FNYEAQ (reference sequence). CDR3 region: CASSFDRASGELFF. CDR3 coding DNA: TGTGCTAGCAGCTTCGACAGGGCTTCCGGGGAGCTGTTTTTT.

V gene TRBV5-6 combines with J gene TRBJ2-1, with D possibly TRBD2 on 6 matching bases. The CDR3 consists of 16 residues. Looked up from germline, CDR1 is SGHDT and CDR2 is YYEEEE. V gave up 0 bases and J gave up 5 bases, with 15 bases separating them. CDR3 in amino acids: CASSLAWGDINNEQFF. The CDR3 nucleotides are TGTGCCAGCAGCTTGGCTTGGGGGGATATCAACAATGAGCAGTTCTTC.

J is TRBJ2-3 and V is TRBV11-1; perhaps TRBD1 as D (5 bases). Germline CDR1 SGHAT, CDR2 FQDESV (reference sequence). The CDR3 sequence is 14 residues long. V dropped 4 bases and J dropped 2 bases, with 10 bases sitting between them. The CDR3 reads CASSSSRVTDTQYF. The CDR3 DNA follows: TGTGCCAGCAGCTCCAGCAGGGTCACAGATACGCAGTATTTT.

The CDR3: CASSLGQGTYEQYF. The CDR3 DNA follows: TGTGCCAGCAGCTTGGGACAGGGGACCTACGAGCAGTACTTC. The rearrangement joins TRBV11-3 to TRBJ2-7; 10 bases are a match to TRBD1. The CDR3 runs to 14 residues. The germline gives CDR1 SGHNT, CDR2 YENEEA. J lost 2 bases, V lost 3 bases, and 1 base had no gene match.